This T cell receptor (beta chain) was observed in a study of OX40 agonist ivuxolimab in advanced cancers. This CDR3 region has 15 residues. In germline, CDR1 is SGHRS, CDR2 YFSETQ. Trimming pared 4 bases from V and 6 bases from J, leaving 16 bases between. In regard to this clone: Antigen: not known.

Using immunoSEQ multiplex PCR, the repertoire was profiled, and TCRdb retains in-frame clones only, with some absent. The sample lists about 88,000 clones, more than 70% occurring once. Study findings and constraints: Near-lowest levels of clonal expansion characterized partial responders at 0.1-3.0 mg/kg.

The sample in question was CD4+ or CD8+ T cells sorted from blood, obtained in a trial of the OX40 agonist ivuxolimab. The chain couples TRBV5-1 to TRBJ2-2; possibly TRBD1 for D (7 bases). The TCR sequence derives from an adult with an advanced solid tumor such as melanoma, head and neck, liver or kidney cancer. CDR3 region: CASSAGQPGSGELFF. CDR3 nucleotides: TGCGCCAGCAGCGCGGGACAGCCGGGGTCCGGGGAGCTGTTTTTT.